Presented here are 10 T cell receptor beta chains from one specimen sequenced in a study of blood T cell repertoires in COVID-19. Repertoires were generated with immunoSEQ multiplex PCR, while TCRdb's copy carries only in-frame clones and drops some. Of roughly 6,100 clones in the sample, roughly 80% are singletons; the top ten hold about 8.7%. Material: peripheral blood. These receptors were obtained from a human donor with active COVID-19. The donor label of this sample is uncertain.

This rearrangement joins TRBV28 to TRBJ2-7, with D unresolved. The CDR3 is 12 residues long. Germline lookup yields CDR1 MDHEN and CDR2 SYDVKM. Trimming removed 5 bases at V and 7 bases at J, with 12 bases between. The CDR3 nucleotides read TGTGCCAGCAGTCCCCCGTCTCCGGAGCAGTACTTC. Protein product: CASSPPSPEQYF.

The rearrangement links TRBV10-3 to TRBJ2-5; 13 bases fit TRBD2. Looked up from germline, CDR1 is ENHRY and CDR2 is SYGVKD. The CDR3 sequence is 18 residues long. The J segment lost 3 bases and the V segment lost 5 bases, leaving 12 bases of the junction unmatched. The CDR3 protein is CAISRSAETSGGKETQYF. The CDR3 nucleotides are TGTGCCATCAGTCGCAGCGCGGAGACTAGCGGGGGGAAAGAGACCCAGTACTTC.

The rearrangement joins TRBV6-1 to TRBJ2-1, with D unclear. Germline assignment: CDR1 MNHNS and CDR2 SASEGT. V was clipped by 0 bases and J by 4 bases, with 4 bases between them. The CDR3 covers 13 residues. The CDR3 sequence: CASSEAEYNEQFF. CDR3 in DNA: TGTGCCAGCAGTGAAGCGGAGTACAATGAGCAGTTCTTC.

This clone was observed a few times. The chain uses TRBV5-6 and TRBJ1-3; unclear D gene. Trimming left V 6 bases short and J 0 bases short, with 13 bases between. This CDR3 region has 15 residues. Looked up from germline, CDR1 is SGHDT and CDR2 is YYEEEE. The CDR3 bases are TGTGCCAGCAACCCTGCGGGATTCTCTGGAAACACCATATATTTT. It yields the protein CASNPAGFSGNTIYF.

This clone was seen more than once but under ten times. V usage is TRBV7-9 and J usage is TRBJ1-1, with TRBD1 as a possible D gene (6 bases). V was clipped by 5 bases and J by 2 bases, with 12 bases between them. From germline, CDR1 is SEHNR and CDR2 FQNEAQ (reference sequence). The CDR3 has 14 residues. The CDR3 DNA follows: TGTGCCAGCAGCCCACCGGACAGCAACACTGAAGCTTTCTTT. Amino acids: CASSPPDSNTEAFF.

The rearrangement joins TRBV5-6 to TRBJ2-7; possibly TRBD2 for D (5 bases). CDR3 length: 18 amino acids. Germline V gene data show CDR1 as SGHDT and CDR2 as YYEEEE. Trimming left V 0 bases short and J 7 bases short, with 26 bases between. The CDR3 DNA sequence: TGTGCCAGCAGCTTGGGGGAGCTCAGGCTAGCCAAATCGGGTGAGCAGTACGTC. It specifies CASSLGELRLAKSGEQYV.

The chain has TRBV24-1 and TRBJ2-3; tentatively, D is TRBD2 (6 bases). The CDR3 consists of 16 residues. Germline values: CDR1 KGHDR, CDR2 SFDVKD. Trimming left V 2 bases short and J 0 bases short, with 11 bases between. CDR3 bases: TGTGCCACCAGTGATTACCCGGGGACTAGCACAGATACGCAGTATTTT. Translation: CATSDYPGTSTDTQYF.

The chain links TRBV5-5 to TRBJ2-1; TRBD1 matches 7 bases. The V and J ends lost 0 bases and 2 bases, in that order; junction bases with no gene match: 8. The CDR3 runs 17 residues. Germline CDR1 SGHKS, CDR2 YYEKEE (reference sequence). Here the CDR3 DNA reads TGTGCCAGCAGCTTGGATAGGCCTGGGACAGCCTACAATGAGCAGTTCTTC. Translation: CASSLDRPGTAYNEQFF.

Only a few counts were recorded for this clone. The chain employs TRBV3-1 (or the pseudogene TRBV3-2) and TRBJ2-4; no clear D. V shed 1 base and J shed 0 bases, with 13 bases lying between them. The CDR3 totals 17 residues. Germline values: CDR1 LGHDT, CDR2 YNNKEL (reference sequence). The CDR3 loop is CASSQVTAYLAKNIQYF. The CDR3 DNA reads as TGTGCCAGCAGCCAAGTCACAGCCTACTTAGCCAAAAACATTCAGTACTTC.

The rearrangement joins TRBV27 to TRBJ2-7, with D tentatively TRBD1 (6 bases). The V end was cut by 4 bases, the J end by 7 bases, with 14 bases between. This CDR3 has 13 residues. CDR1 MNHEY and CDR2 SMNVEV come from the germline V gene (reference sequence). CDR3 nucleotides: TGTGCCAGCAGTTATAATCAGGGGTGGGAGCAGTACTTC. It translates to CASSYNQGWEQYF.